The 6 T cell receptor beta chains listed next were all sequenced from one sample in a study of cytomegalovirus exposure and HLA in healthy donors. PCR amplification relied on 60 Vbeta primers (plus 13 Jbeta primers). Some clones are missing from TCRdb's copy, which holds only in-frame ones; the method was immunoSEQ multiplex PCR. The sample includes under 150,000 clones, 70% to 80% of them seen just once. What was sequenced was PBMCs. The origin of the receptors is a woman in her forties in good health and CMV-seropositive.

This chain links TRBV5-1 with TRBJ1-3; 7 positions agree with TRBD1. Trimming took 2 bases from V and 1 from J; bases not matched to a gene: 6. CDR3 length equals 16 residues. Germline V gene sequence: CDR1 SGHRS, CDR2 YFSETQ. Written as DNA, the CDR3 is TGCGCCAGCAGCTTATTACCGACAGGGTCTGGAAACACCATATATTTT. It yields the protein CASSLLPTGSGNTIYF. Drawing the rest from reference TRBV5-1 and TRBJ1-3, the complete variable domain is KAGVTQTPRYLIKTRGQQVTLSCSPISGHRSVSWYQQTPGQGLQFLFEYFSETQRNKGNFPGRFSGRQFSNSRSEMNVSTLELGDSALYLCASSLLPTGSGNTIYFGEGSWLTVV.

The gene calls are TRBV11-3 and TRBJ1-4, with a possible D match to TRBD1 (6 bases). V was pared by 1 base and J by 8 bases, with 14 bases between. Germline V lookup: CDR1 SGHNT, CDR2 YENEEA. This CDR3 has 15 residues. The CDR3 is CASSLGIGTREKLFF. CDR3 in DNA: TGTGCCAGCAGCTTAGGAATCGGGACAAGGGAAAAACTGTTTTTT. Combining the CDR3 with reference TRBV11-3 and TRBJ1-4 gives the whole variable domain EAGVVQSPRYKIIEKKQPVAFWCNPISGHNTLYWYLQNLGQGPELLIRYENEEAVDDSQLPKDRFSAERLKGVDSTLKIQPAELGDSAVYLCASSLGIGTREKLFFGSGTQLSVL.

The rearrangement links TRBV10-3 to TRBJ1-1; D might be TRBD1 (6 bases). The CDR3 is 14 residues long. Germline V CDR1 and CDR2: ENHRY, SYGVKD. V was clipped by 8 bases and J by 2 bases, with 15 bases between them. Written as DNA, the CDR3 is TGTGCCATCGCTGTACAGGGAACTAACACTGAAGCTTTCTTT. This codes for CAIAVQGTNTEAFF.

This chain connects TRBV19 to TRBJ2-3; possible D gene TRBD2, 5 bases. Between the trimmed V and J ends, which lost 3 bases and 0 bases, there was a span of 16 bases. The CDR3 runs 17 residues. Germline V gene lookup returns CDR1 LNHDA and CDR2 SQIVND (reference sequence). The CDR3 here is CASSIRLARTSTDTQYF. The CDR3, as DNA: TGTGCCAGTAGTATCCGATTAGCCCGGACTAGCACAGATACGCAGTATTTT.

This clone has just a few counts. The CDR3 reads CTSRKRSGKNTGELFF. The CDR3 nucleotides are TGCACCAGCAGGAAACGGAGCGGGAAGAACACCGGGGAGCTGTTTTTT. The chain has TRBV1 and TRBJ2-2; TRBD2, as called in the table, went unchecked against the DNA. TRBV1 is assigned pseudogene status. The CDR3 covers 16 residues.

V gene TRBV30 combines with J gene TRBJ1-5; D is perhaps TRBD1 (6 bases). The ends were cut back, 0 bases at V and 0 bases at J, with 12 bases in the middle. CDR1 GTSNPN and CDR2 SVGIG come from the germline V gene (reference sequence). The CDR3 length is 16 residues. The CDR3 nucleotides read TGTGCCTGGAGTGTAGACAGGACAAATAGCAATCAGCCCCAGCATTTT. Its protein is CAWSVDRTNSNQPQHF.